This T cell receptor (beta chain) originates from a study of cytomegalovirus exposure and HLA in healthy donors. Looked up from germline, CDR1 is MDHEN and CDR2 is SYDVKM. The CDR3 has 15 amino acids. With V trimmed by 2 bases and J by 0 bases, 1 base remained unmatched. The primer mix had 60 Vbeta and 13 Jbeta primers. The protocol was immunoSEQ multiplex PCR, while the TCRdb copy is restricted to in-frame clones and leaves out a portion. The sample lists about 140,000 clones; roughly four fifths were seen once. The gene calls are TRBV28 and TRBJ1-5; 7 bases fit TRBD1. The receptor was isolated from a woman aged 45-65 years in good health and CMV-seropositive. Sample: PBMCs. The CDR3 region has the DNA TGTGCCAGCAGTTTACACAGGGGTAGCAATCAGCCCCAGCATTTT. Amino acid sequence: CASSLHRGSNQPQHF.